This entry lists 27 T cell receptor beta chains sequenced from one sample in a study of cytomegalovirus exposure and HLA in healthy donors. PCR was performed using 60 Vbeta and 13 Jbeta primers. The protocol was immunoSEQ multiplex PCR, while the TCRdb copy is restricted to in-frame clones and leaves out a portion. Found here are about 43,000 clones, approximately 77% of them singletons; the top ten hold roughly 1.3%. Sequenced material: PBMCs. The receptors shown here come from a man aged 30 to 45 in good health and CMV-seronegative.

This clone was recorded once. The chain is built from TRBV9 and TRBJ2-2; the D is unclear. The V end lost 4 bases, the J end lost 4 bases, and 8 bases lay between the germline ends. This CDR3 contains 13 residues. Germline CDR1 SGDLS, CDR2 YYNGEE. CDR3 residues: CASSLGPTGELFF. For the CDR3, the DNA is TGTGCCAGCAGCCTTGGCCCCACCGGGGAGCTGTTTTTT.

The J gene is TRBJ1-2, the V gene TRBV2, with TRBD1 matching over 7 bases. Germline V gene sequence: CDR1 SNHLY, CDR2 FYNNEI. V was clipped by 6 bases and J by 5 bases; unmatched bases: 6. This CDR3 is built from 13 residues. The CDR3 nucleotides read TGTGCCAGCAGCGACGACAGGGTATATGGCTACACCTTC. This gives the protein CASSDDRVYGYTF.

This clone was observed a single time. The CDR3, as DNA: TGTGCCAGCAGCCCACGACAGGGGGCAGGGGAGACCCAGTACTTC. As protein: CASSPRQGAGETQYF. The V gene is TRBV5-8, the J gene TRBJ2-5; 10 nucleotides agree with TRBD1. The V gene end was trimmed by 4 bases and the J gene end by 5 bases; junction bases not matched to a gene: 8. CDR1 and CDR2 (germline): SGHTS, YDEGEE. This CDR3 is built from 15 residues.

This clone was counted between two and nine times. J is TRBJ2-3 and V is TRBV7-9; tentative D call: TRBD2 (6 bases). CDR3 length: 16 amino acids. V was pared by 5 bases and J by 0 bases, with 15 bases between. Germline V lookup: CDR1 SEHNR, CDR2 FQNEAQ (reference sequence). The CDR3 protein is CASSDRLGVSTDTQYF. CDR3 sequence (DNA): TGTGCCAGCAGCGACAGACTAGGGGTTAGCACAGATACGCAGTATTTT.

This rearrangement joins TRBV2 to TRBJ1-6; D is possibly TRBD1 (5 bases). Trimming left V 3 bases short and J 7 bases short, with 13 bases between. Germline CDR1 and CDR2: SNHLY and FYNNEI. This CDR3 is 15 amino acids long. The CDR3 bases are TGTGCCAGCAGTGAGTTGGAACAGGCCAATTCACCCCTCCACTTT. It encodes CASSELEQANSPLHF.

There are a few counts of this clone. This chain uses TRBV29-1 with TRBJ2-1; 16 bases map to TRBD2. The germline V gene has CDR1 SQVTM and CDR2 ANQGSEA. J lost 1 base, V lost 7 bases, and 16 bases had no gene match. This CDR3 has 20 amino acids. In DNA form, the CDR3 reads TGCAGCGGCAGACTTTTGGGGACTAGCGGGAGGGCCGAGTCCTACAATGAGCAGTTCTTC. This codes for CSGRLLGTSGRAESYNEQFF.

V is TRBV2 and J is TRBJ1-4; unclear D gene. The CDR3 is made up of 13 amino acids. With 3 bases removed from V and 7 bases from J, the gap between germline ends came to 9 bases. CDR1 and CDR2 from the germline V gene are SNHLY and FYNNEI. The CDR3 protein is CASSEMEGEKLFF. CDR3 nucleotides: TGTGCCAGCAGTGAGATGGAGGGTGAAAAACTGTTTTTT.

V usage is TRBV5-8 and J usage is TRBJ1-1; D uncertain. The germline V gene has CDR1 SGHTS and CDR2 YDEGEE. The CDR3 length is 12 residues. The germline V and J ends were trimmed by 4 bases and 3 bases, with 7 bases remaining between them. CDR3: CASSLLDTEAFF. For the CDR3, the DNA is TGTGCCAGCAGCCTATTGGACACTGAAGCTTTCTTT.

For this clone: One end of the junction varies from germline; a read error may be responsible. Other DNA sequences from this sample encode an identical CDR3 as well. The rearrangement joins TRBV5-1 to TRBJ1-1; D perhaps matches TRBD1 (5 bases). There are 15 residues in the CDR3. Germline-derived CDR1 and CDR2 are SGHRS and YFSETQ. This CDR3 reads CASSLIGTGNTEAFF. The CDR3 bases are TGCGCCAGCAGCTTAATAGGGACTGGGAACACTGAGGCTTTCTTT. The full variable domain, with the rest looked up from reference TRBV5-1 and TRBJ1-1, is KAGVTQTPRYLIKTRGQQVTLSCSPISGHRSVSWYQQTPGQGLQFLFEYFSETQRNKGNFPGRFSGRQFSNSRSEMNVSTLELGDSALYLCASSLIGTGNTEAFFGQGTRLTVV.

This chain joins TRBV2 and TRBJ2-3, with 8 positions matching TRBD2. The CDR3 is 14 amino acids. The germline gives CDR1 SNHLY, CDR2 FYNNEI. The CDR3 DNA sequence: TGTGCAGGCGCCAGCGGGAGAAAAACAGATACGCAGTATTTT. Translated, it gives CAGASGRKTDTQYF. Together with reference TRBV2 and TRBJ2-3, the CDR3 gives the full variable domain: EPEVTQTPSHQVTQMGQEVILRCVPISNHLYFYWYRQILGQKVEFLVSFYNNEISEKSEIFDDQFSVERPDGSNFTLKIRSTKLEDSAMYFCAGASGRKTDTQYFGPGTRLTVL.

The sample holds a few counts of this clone. The rearrangement links TRBV11-3 to TRBJ2-6; 9 nucleotides align to TRBD1. CDR3 length equals 17 residues. After removal of 3 bases from V and 3 bases from J, the junction contained 6 bases not matched to a gene. Per the germline V gene, CDR1 is SGHNT and CDR2 is YENEEA. CDR3 sequence: CASSLSGQGSGANVLTF. The CDR3 DNA follows: TGTGCCAGCAGCTTGTCGGGACAGGGAAGTGGGGCCAACGTCCTGACTTTC. The full variable domain, its missing parts supplied by reference TRBV11-3 and TRBJ2-6, is EAGVVQSPRYKIIEKKQPVAFWCNPISGHNTLYWYLQNLGQGPELLIRYENEEAVDDSQLPKDRFSAERLKGVDSTLKIQPAELGDSAVYLCASSLSGQGSGANVLTFGAGSRLTVL.

The V and J genes are TRBV27 and TRBJ2-3; 7 positions agree with TRBD2. Germline V gives CDR1 MNHEY, CDR2 SMNVEV (reference sequence). This CDR3 has 16 residues. V gave up 1 base and J gave up 2 bases; unmatched junction bases: 6. The CDR3 bases are TGTGCCAGCAGTTTATTACTAGCGACTAACACAGATACGCAGTATTTT. This codes for CASSLLLATNTDTQYF.

In this sample, this clone turned up a few times. The rearrangement uses TRBV10-3 and TRBJ2-1; weak D call: TRBD1 (6 bases). This CDR3 comprises 12 residues. Germline CDR1 reads ENHRY; CDR2 reads SYGVKD. Between the trimmed V and J ends, which lost 10 bases and 7 bases, there was a span of 14 bases. CDR3 sequence (DNA): TGTGCCACATCCGGGACACAGAATGAGCAGTTCTTC. It yields the protein CATSGTQNEQFF.

The chain carries TRBV6-1 and TRBJ1-2; 7 nucleotides match TRBD1. The CDR3 length is 14 residues. Germline-derived CDR1 and CDR2 are MNHNS and SASEGT. The V gene end was trimmed by 7 bases and the J gene end by 4 bases; junction bases not matched to a gene: 9. The CDR3 sequence: CASNMDRYVYGYTF. The CDR3 bases are TGTGCCAGCAACATGGACAGGTATGTCTATGGCTACACCTTC.

The chain uses TRBV29-1 and TRBJ2-1, with D tentatively TRBD2 (5 bases). This CDR3 has 15 residues. With 8 bases removed from V and 6 bases from J, the gap between germline ends came to 23 bases. The germline CDR1 and CDR2 sequences are SQVTM and ANQGSEA. CDR3 region: CSTWRLEGRTNEQFF. The CDR3 bases are TGCAGCACCTGGAGGTTAGAAGGCCGGACCAATGAGCAGTTCTTC.

The chain links TRBV10-1 to TRBJ1-3; D is uncertain. The CDR3 has 15 residues. Germline CDR1 and CDR2: WNHNN and SYGVQD (reference sequence). V dropped 0 bases and J dropped 0 bases, with 6 bases sitting between them. The CDR3 reads CASSESRGSGNTIYF. DNA of the CDR3: TGCGCCAGCAGTGAGTCGAGAGGCTCTGGAAACACCATATATTTT.

This chain uses TRBV7-2 with TRBJ2-7; no reliable D call. The CDR3 extends over 15 amino acids. Germline values: CDR1 SGHTA, CDR2 FQGNSA. The V and J ends lost 1 base and 0 bases respectively, with 10 bases between them. Here the CDR3 reads CASSLGTTLSYEQYF. The CDR3 DNA reads TGTGCCAGCAGCTTAGGAACCACTCTCTCCTACGAGCAGTACTTC.

This clone was seen only a few times. The chain is built from TRBV6-5 and TRBJ1-2, with TRBD1 as a possible D gene (5 bases). This CDR3 comprises 12 residues. The germline V and J ends were trimmed by 2 bases and 7 bases, with 8 bases remaining between them. Per the germline V gene, CDR1 is MNHEY and CDR2 is SVGAGI. CDR3 nucleotide sequence: TGTGCCAGCAGTTACAGGGGTAGTGGCTACACCTTC. Translated: CASSYRGSGYTF.

The rearrangement joins TRBV27 to TRBJ2-7, with 9 bases matching TRBD2. CDR1 and CDR2 (germline): MNHEY, SMNVEV (reference sequence). V lost 2 bases and J lost 3; bases outside the gene matches: 11. The CDR3 is 17 amino acids. The CDR3 is CASSLRREGVSFYEQYF. The CDR3 DNA follows: TGTGCCAGCAGTTTAAGGCGGGAGGGGGTTAGCTTCTACGAGCAGTACTTC.

The gene calls are TRBV7-6 and TRBJ2-1; D may be TRBD1 (5 bases). Between the trimmed V and J ends, which lost 5 bases and 8 bases, there was a span of 19 bases. The V gene's germline CDR1 is SGHVS and CDR2 FNYEAQ. This CDR3 is built from 15 residues. The CDR3 region is CASSTIHPTEYEQFF. For the CDR3, the DNA is TGTGCCAGCAGCACTATACACCCGACAGAATATGAGCAGTTCTTC.

This clone appeared a single time. The chain joins TRBV7-7 to TRBJ2-2; D not certain. The ends were cut back, 6 bases at V and 0 bases at J, with 8 bases in the middle. Germline CDR1 reads SSHAT; CDR2 reads FNYEAQ (reference sequence). The CDR3 length is 14 residues. In DNA form, the CDR3 reads TGTGCCAGCAGTGTGCAGGCGAACACCGGGGAGCTGTTTTTT. As protein: CASSVQANTGELFF. Looking up the rest from reference TRBV7-7 and TRBJ2-2 gives the full variable domain: GAGVSQSPRYKVTKRGQDVTLRCDPISSHATLYWYQQALGQGPEFLTYFNYEAQPDKSGLPSDRFSAERPEGSISTLTIQRTEQRDSAMYRCASSVQANTGELFFGEGSRLTVL.

This chain connects TRBV28 to TRBJ2-7; D possibly corresponds to TRBD1 (6 bases). Germline V gives CDR1 MDHEN, CDR2 SYDVKM. The CDR3 spans 12 residues. Deletions cut 5 bases from V and 5 bases from J, with 10 bases between. The CDR3 here is CASSQDSDEQYF. CDR3 DNA sequence: TGTGCCAGCAGTCAGGACAGTGACGAGCAGTACTTC.

The chain joins TRBV11-2 to TRBJ2-7; perhaps TRBD1 as D (6 bases). Germline CDR1 SGHAT, CDR2 FQNNGV. V lost 4 bases, J lost 3 bases, and 16 bases lay in between. The CDR3 is 15 amino acids. CDR3 coding DNA: TGTGCCAGCAGCTCTTTTGGGGGCCTTTTCTACGAGCAGTACTTC. Amino acids: CASSSFGGLFYEQYF.

The V call is TRBV7-2, the J call TRBJ2-7; 10 bases are a match to TRBD2. The junction had 7 bases not matched to a gene; V was cut back by 5 bases and J by 6 bases. CDR1 is SGHTA, CDR2 FQGNSA, per germline. The CDR3 is 14 residues long. The CDR3 loop reads CASSPSGSRSEQYF. The CDR3 region has the DNA TGTGCCAGCAGCCCTAGCGGGAGTCGGTCCGAGCAGTACTTC.

The chain carries TRBV7-2 and TRBJ2-7; D may be TRBD1 (6 bases). The V end was cut by 3 bases, the J end by 3 bases, with 12 bases between. Germline assignment: CDR1 SGHTA and CDR2 FQGNSA. The CDR3 is 14 residues long. The CDR3 protein is CASSLNRVSYEQYF. Written as DNA, the CDR3 is TGTGCCAGCAGCTTGAACAGGGTCAGCTACGAGCAGTACTTC.

The chain couples TRBV14 to TRBJ2-7, with 9 positions matching TRBD2. This CDR3 region has 16 residues. The V and J ends lost 1 base and 3 bases, in that order; junction bases with no gene match: 7. Per the germline V gene, CDR1 is SGHDN and CDR2 is FVKESK. CDR3 nucleotide sequence: TGTGCCAGCAGCCAAGGATTAGCGGGAGTGATCTACGAGCAGTACTTC. Amino acid sequence: CASSQGLAGVIYEQYF. The full variable domain, in which reference TRBV14 and TRBJ2-7 provide the parts outside the CDR3, is EAGVTQFPSHSVIEKGQTVTLRCDPISGHDNLYWYRRVMGKEIKFLLHFVKESKQDESGMPNNRFLAERTGGTYSTLKVQPAELEDSGVYFCASSQGLAGVIYEQYFGPGTRLTVT.

The chain's CDR3 is CASSQPRQGMEEQYF. DNA for the CDR3: TGTGCCAGCAGTCAACCCCGACAGGGGATGGAGGAGCAGTACTTC. The V gene is TRBV6-5, the J gene TRBJ2-7, with 8 positions matching TRBD1. The CDR3 is 15 amino acids. The ends lost 5 bases at V and 7 bases at J; junction bases unmatched: 13. Germline values: CDR1 MNHEY, CDR2 SVGAGI.